This T cell receptor beta chain was captured in a study of blood T cell repertoires in COVID-19. Study as a whole: Italy, Spain and the United States were the sources of the convalescent and acute COVID-19 samples. PBMCs, B-cell-depleted T cells, or T cells provided the cDNA or gDNA that made up the material.

The ends lost 4 bases at V and 7 bases at J; junction bases unmatched: 9. The CDR3 totals 15 residues. The germline V gene encodes CDR1 SGDLS and CDR2 YYNGEE. Per the original data handling: By means of reference gene primer amplification, nucleated cell counts were estimated. Method: immunoSEQ multiplex PCR; TCRdb's copy keeps in-frame clones and lacks some. V, J and clone size were drawn from that table, and D and trimming were deduced from the DNA. The repertoire holds over 45,000 clones, with under 90% as singletons. The receptor was isolated from a woman of 80 years or more with active or convalescent COVID-19. The chain recombines TRBV9 with TRBJ1-4, with 8 bases fitting TRBD1. The specimen was peripheral blood. CDR3 residues: CASSPQGAQGEKLFF. CDR3 coding DNA: TGTGCCAGCAGCCCCCAGGGGGCGCAAGGTGAAAAACTGTTTTTT. Drawing the rest from reference TRBV9 and TRBJ1-4, the complete variable domain is DSGVTQTPKHLITATGQRVTLRCSPRSGDLSVYWYQQSLDQGLQFLIQYYNGEERAKGNILERFSAQQFPDLHSELNLSSLELGDSALYFCASSPQGAQGEKLFFGSGTQLSVL.